This record covers a single TCR beta chain. Its specificity is unknown. This record belongs to a study of identical twins. General study findings and limits: Out-of-frame alpha sequences common to twins exhibited an excess of low generation probability. One should note that invariant MAIT and iNKT cells could partly confound zero-insertion analyses. Fewer insertions characterized abundant cord blood beta clonotypes, whereas memory repertoires showed none.

Germline assignment: CDR1 SNHLY and CDR2 FYNNEI. Trimming pared 7 bases from V and 2 bases from J, leaving 8 bases between. The CDR3 sequence is 12 residues long. After template switching added a universal primer site, the resulting cDNA carried unique molecular identifiers. TCRdb called the 5' RACE reads again in MiXCR, with one record for every CDR3 protein. This table has about 220,000 distinct CDR3 sequences, 6% to 8.5% appearing once. These data also formed part of another study, on yellow fever vaccine responses in identical twins.

The material sequenced was CD8+ T cells sorted from blood. The sequence was obtained from a woman younger than 35 in good health. The chain joins TRBV2 to TRBJ2-5; perhaps TRBD1 as D (6 bases). The DNA of the CDR3 is TGTGCCAGCAAGGGGGAACAAGAGACCCAGTACTTC. This codes for CASKGEQETQYF.